This is a list of T cell receptor beta chains from one sample in a study of blood T cells in healthy people across ages. In TCRdb, the 5' RACE reads were re-called with MiXCR into one record per CDR3 protein. The profile shows almost 300,000 distinct CDR3 sequences, 25% to 30% of them singletons. Sequencing was done on a sample of blood. The receptors here all came from an older woman in good health. CDR3s include the opening cysteine and the closing phenylalanine or tryptophan. The D gene is left open where the match is weak. Clone sizes are given selectively: once, few, many, or a class where the clone is expanded.

J	D	V	size	DNA	CDR3
TRBJ2-7	TRBD1	TRBV10-3	.	TGTGCCATCAGTGGTTTAGGACAGGGGAATTACGAGCAGTACTTC	CAISGLGQGNYEQYF
TRBJ2-5	TRBD1	TRBV29-1	.	TGCAGCGCAGAACCGGGACAGGGCAACTCAGAGACCCAGTACTTC	CSAEPGQGNSETQYF
TRBJ2-5	TRBD1	TRBV5-1	.	TGCGCCAGCAGCTTGGAGGGACAGCCCCACCAAGAGACCCAGTACTTC	CASSLEGQPHQETQYF
TRBJ2-5	TRBD2	TRBV5-1	.	TGCGCCAGCAGCTTTCGACTAGCGGGAGAGACCCAGTACTTC	CASSFRLAGETQYF
TRBJ2-5	TRBD1	TRBV7-8	few	TGTGCCAGCAGCTGGGACAGGGCACAAGAGACCCAGTACTTC	CASSWDRAQETQYF
TRBJ2-3	TRBD2	TRBV6-5	.	TGTGCCAGTAGGGTTAGCGGGACCAGAGATACGCAGTATTTT	CASRVSGTRDTQYF
TRBJ1-5	.	TRBV20-1	few	TGCAGTGCTAGAGATCCGAAAGGCCAGCCCCAGCATTTT	CSARDPKGQPQHF
TRBJ2-7	.	TRBV27	few	TGTGCCAGCAGTTTGGGGGCTAACTACGAGCAGTACTTC	CASSLGANYEQYF
TRBJ1-2	.	TRBV7-2	few	TGTGCCAGCAGCCGTACAAGTAGCTATGGCTACACCTTC	CASSRTSSYGYTF
TRBJ2-4	TRBD2	TRBV20-1	many	TGCAGTGCTCGAGCGGGAGGGCCTGACATTCAGTACTTC	CSARAGGPDIQYF
TRBJ2-7	.	TRBV5-1	few	TGCGCCAGCAGCTTGGCCAATACAGGGTACGAGCAGTACTTC	CASSLANTGYEQYF
TRBJ2-1	.	TRBV12-3/TRBV12-4	.	TGTGCCAGCAATGTTAGGGGTCCCACCTACAATGAGCAGTTCTTC	CASNVRGPTYNEQFF